This T cell receptor (beta chain) was identified in a study of T cell responses to AZD1222 COVID-19 vaccine. Study conclusions and caveats: Spike-specific TCR depth and breadth grew after two AZD1222 doses. Baseline serology detected seropositivity in only 5 or 6 AZD1222 recipients.

CDR1 is KGHDR, CDR2 SFDVKD, per germline. The CDR3 sequence is 12 residues long. Deletions cut 4 bases from V and 1 base from J, with 1 base between. Regarding this clone: Antigen specificity is unknown.

The table came from immunoSEQ multiplex PCR; TCRdb's copy has only in-frame clones and leaves some out. The table lists about 140,000 clones, 70% to 90% of them singletons, with 1.5% to 2% in the top ten. The receptor was isolated from an adult in good health. The source was peripheral blood, collected on day 0 of AZD1222 vaccination. V is TRBV24-1 and J is TRBJ1-5; no clear D gene. CDR3 DNA sequence: TGTGCCACCAGTGACAGCAATCAGCCCCAGCATTTT. It is translated as CATSDSNQPQHF.